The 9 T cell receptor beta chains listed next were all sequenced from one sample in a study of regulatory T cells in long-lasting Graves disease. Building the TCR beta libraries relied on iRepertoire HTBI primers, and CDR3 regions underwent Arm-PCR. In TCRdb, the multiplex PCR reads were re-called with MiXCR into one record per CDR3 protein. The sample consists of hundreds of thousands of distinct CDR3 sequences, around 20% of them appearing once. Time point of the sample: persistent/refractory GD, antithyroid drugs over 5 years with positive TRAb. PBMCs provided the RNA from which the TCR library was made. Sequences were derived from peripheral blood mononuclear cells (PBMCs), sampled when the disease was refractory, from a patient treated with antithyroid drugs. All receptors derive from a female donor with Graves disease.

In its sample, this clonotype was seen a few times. DNA of the CDR3: TGCGCCAGCAGCCTCCGGACAAACGACATGAACACTGAAGCTTTCTTT. Amino acid sequence: CASSLRTNDMNTEAFF. The chain joins TRBV5-1 to TRBJ1-1; D is perhaps TRBD1 (5 bases). The V gene lost 4 bases and the J gene lost 0 bases, with 16 bases spanning the gap. Germline CDR1 is SGHRS and CDR2 is YFSETQ. The CDR3 has 16 residues.

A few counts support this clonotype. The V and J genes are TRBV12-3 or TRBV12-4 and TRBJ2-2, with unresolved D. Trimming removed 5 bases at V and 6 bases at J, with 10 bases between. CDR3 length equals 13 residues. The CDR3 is CASSLTPPGELFF. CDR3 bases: TGTGCCAGCAGTCTCACCCCGCCCGGGGAGCTGTTTTTT.

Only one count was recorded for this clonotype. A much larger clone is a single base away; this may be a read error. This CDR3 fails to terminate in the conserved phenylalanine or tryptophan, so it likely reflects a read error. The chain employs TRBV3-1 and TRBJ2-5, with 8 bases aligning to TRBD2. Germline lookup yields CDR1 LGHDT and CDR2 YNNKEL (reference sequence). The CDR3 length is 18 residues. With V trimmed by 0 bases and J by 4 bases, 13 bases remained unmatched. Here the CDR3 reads CASSQDYSTSEIIETQYS. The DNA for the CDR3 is TGTGCCAGCAGCCAAGATTATTCGACTAGCGAAATAATAGAGACCCAGTACTCC.

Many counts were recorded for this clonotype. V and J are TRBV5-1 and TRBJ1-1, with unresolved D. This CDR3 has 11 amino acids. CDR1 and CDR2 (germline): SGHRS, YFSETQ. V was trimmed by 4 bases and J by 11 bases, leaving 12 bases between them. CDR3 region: CASSGNGLAFF. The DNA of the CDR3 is TGCGCCAGCAGCGGTAATGGGCTGGCTTTCTTT.

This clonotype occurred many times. The CDR3 bases are TGTGCCAGCAGCCCCGGACAGGGTGTATGGGACGAGCAGTACTTC. Amino acids: CASSPGQGVWDEQYF. The V call is TRBV7-2, the J call TRBJ2-7, with 8 bases matching TRBD1. This CDR3 comprises 15 residues. The V segment lost 5 bases and the J segment 5 bases; nucleotides outside the gene matches: 11. CDR1 is SGHTA and CDR2 is FQGNSA in the germline V gene.

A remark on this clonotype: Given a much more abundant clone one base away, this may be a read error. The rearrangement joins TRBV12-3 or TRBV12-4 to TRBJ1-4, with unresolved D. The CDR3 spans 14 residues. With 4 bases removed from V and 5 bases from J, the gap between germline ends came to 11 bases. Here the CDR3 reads CASSSRHLNEKLFF. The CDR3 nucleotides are TGTGCCAGCAGTTCCAGACATCTAAATGAAAAACTGTTTTTT.

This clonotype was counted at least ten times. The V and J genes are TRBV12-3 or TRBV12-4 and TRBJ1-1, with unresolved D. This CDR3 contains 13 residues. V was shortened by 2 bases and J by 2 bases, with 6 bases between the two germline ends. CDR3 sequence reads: CASSLLENTEAFF. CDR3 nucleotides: TGTGCCAGCAGTTTATTGGAAAACACTGAAGCTTTCTTT.

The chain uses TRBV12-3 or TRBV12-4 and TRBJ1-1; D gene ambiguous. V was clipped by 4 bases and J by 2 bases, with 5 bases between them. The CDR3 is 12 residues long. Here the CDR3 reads CASSWGNTEAFF. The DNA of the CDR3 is TGTGCCAGCAGTTGGGGAAACACTGAAGCTTTCTTT.

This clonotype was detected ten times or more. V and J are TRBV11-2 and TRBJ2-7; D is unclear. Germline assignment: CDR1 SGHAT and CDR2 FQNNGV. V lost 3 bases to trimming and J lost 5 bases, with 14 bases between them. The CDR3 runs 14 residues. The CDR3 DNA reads TGTGCCAGCAGCTTTGGGTGGGGTTATAACGAGCAGTACTTC. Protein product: CASSFGWGYNEQYF.